These 14 T cell receptor beta chains share one sample of origin, sequenced in a study of Graves' ophthalmopathy and Graves' hyperthyroidism. RNA transcripts provided the template for amplifying TCR beta CDR3 regions. RT-PCR in the first round used HTBI primers; a second-round multiplex PCR followed. Via MiXCR, TCRdb re-called the multiplex PCR reads, giving one row per CDR3 protein. The sample lists approximately 500,000 distinct CDR3 sequences, 13% to 15% occurring once. Sequenced sample: blood. The source is a woman under 40 with Graves' ophthalmopathy.

The rearrangement links TRBV11-3 to TRBJ1-5; D unclear. CDR3 size: 13 residues. Trimming took 0 bases from V and 8 from J, leaving 8 bases between them. CDR1 and CDR2 from the germline V gene are SGHNT and YENEEA. Here the CDR3 DNA reads TGTGCCAGCAGCTTAGATCTCGTGGAGCCCCAGCATTTT. Translated: CASSLDLVEPQHF.

The sample holds many counts of this clonotype. The V and J genes are TRBV5-6 and TRBJ1-1; TRBD1 might be the D (6 bases). The V end lost 5 bases, the J end lost 3 bases, and 20 bases lay between the germline ends. Germline values: CDR1 SGHDT, CDR2 YYEEEE. CDR3 length equals 16 residues. The CDR3 is CASRFQEGGLDTEAFF. CDR3 bases: TGTGCCAGCAGATTCCAGGAGGGGGGCTTGGACACTGAAGCTTTCTTT.

Concerning this clonotype itself: This sequence may be a read error, since a much larger clone differs from it by one base. V usage is TRBV7-2 and J usage is TRBJ2-7; D might be TRBD2 (5 bases). V lost 6 bases and J lost 3, with 9 bases in between. Germline lookup yields CDR1 SGHTA and CDR2 FQGNSA. This CDR3 has 12 residues. CDR3 sequence reads: CASRATSYEQYF. The CDR3, as DNA: TGTGCCAGCAGAGCCACTAGCTACGAGCAGTACTTC.

This clonotype showed up many times. The rearrangement joins TRBV2 to TRBJ2-5; maybe TRBD2 (5 bases). The CDR3 sequence is 13 residues long. CDR1 and CDR2 (germline): SNHLY, FYNNEI. V was shortened by 10 bases and J by 4 bases, with 16 bases between the two germline ends. The CDR3 nucleotides read TGTGCCACCACAGCCGAACGGGGAGAGACCCAGTACTTC. This encodes CATTAERGETQYF.

This clonotype was recorded many times. The rearrangement uses TRBV19 and TRBJ2-2; D is possibly TRBD1 (5 bases). V lost 1 base, J lost 6 bases, and 6 bases lay in between. Per germline, CDR1 LNHDA and CDR2 SQIVND (reference sequence). CDR3 length: 13 residues. The CDR3 protein is CASSIGGPGELFF. Here the CDR3 DNA reads TGTGCCAGTAGTATAGGGGGCCCCGGGGAGCTGTTTTTT.

This clonotype came up many times. The V and J genes are TRBV30 and TRBJ1-5; unclear D gene. V dropped 1 base and J dropped 3 bases, with 10 bases sitting between them. Germline CDR1 reads GTSNPN; CDR2 reads SVGIG (reference sequence). The CDR3 has 14 residues. The CDR3 DNA is TGTGCCTGGAGTGGGGGAAGGAACAATCAGCCCCAGCATTTT. Protein sequence: CAWSGGRNNQPQHF.

As regards this clonotype: This may be a read error, as it is one base from a much larger clone. J is TRBJ1-5 and V is TRBV28; D is possibly TRBD1 (5 bases). CDR1 MDHEN and CDR2 SYDVKM come from the germline V gene. V was trimmed by 5 bases and J by 9 bases, leaving 11 bases between them. The CDR3 contains 12 residues. The CDR3 loop reads CASSLSRGPQHF. The CDR3 bases are TGTGCCAGCAGTCTCTCGAGGGGGCCCCAGCATTTT.

Ten or more counts support this clonotype. The V and J genes are TRBV6-1 and TRBJ1-5; 9 positions match TRBD1. Germline V gives CDR1 MNHNS, CDR2 SASEGT. After removal of 0 bases from V and 4 bases from J, the junction contained 7 bases not matched to a gene. CDR3 length: 17 amino acids. The CDR3 reads CASSEASGTGRNQPQHF. CDR3 coding DNA: TGTGCCAGCAGTGAAGCGAGCGGGACAGGGCGAAATCAGCCCCAGCATTTT.

This clonotype appeared many times. Its ends do not fully match the called genes, so a read error is possible. The chain recombines TRBV28 with TRBJ2-5; D might be TRBD1 or TRBD2, each matching 6 bases. This CDR3 has 14 residues. Germline V gene lookup returns CDR1 MDHEN and CDR2 SYDVKM. The CDR3 region is CASSLMGGQGTQYF. The CDR3 DNA reads TGTGCCAGCAGTTTAATGGGGGGCCAAGGGACCCAGTACTTC.

This chain joins TRBV6-2 or TRBV6-3 and TRBJ1-2; no firm D call. This CDR3 region has 13 residues. Germline V gene data show CDR1 as MNHEY and CDR2 as SVGEGT. The V end was cut by 2 bases, the J end by 6 bases, with 10 bases between. CDR3 protein: CASSYGPGDGYTF. For the CDR3, the DNA is TGTGCCAGCAGTTACGGTCCGGGCGATGGCTACACCTTC.

This clonotype was recorded a few times. V usage is TRBV12-3 or TRBV12-4 and J usage is TRBJ2-7; D uncertain. This CDR3 has 12 amino acids. V was pared by 2 bases and J by 7 bases, with 9 bases between. CDR3 nucleotide sequence: TGTGCCAGCAGTTTAAACATGGAGGAGCAGTACTTC. Translation gives CASSLNMEEQYF.

A note on this clonotype: One base away lies a much larger clone, so this may be a sequencing read error. Because the CDR3 is missing its conserved closing phenylalanine or tryptophan, this is likely a read error. The chain has TRBV12-3 or TRBV12-4 and TRBJ2-7; D might be TRBD1 (6 bases). The CDR3 consists of 14 residues. The V end lost 8 bases, the J end lost 0 bases, and 14 bases lay between the germline ends. Here the CDR3 reads CASGVSGVSYEQYL. CDR3 DNA: TGTGCCAGCGGGGTCTCAGGGGTCTCCTACGAGCAGTACTTG.

This clonotype showed up many times. The CDR3 DNA sequence: TGTGCTAGTGGTTTGGTACAAGGGAGGGTCCACGAGCAGTACTTC. Translating it yields CASGLVQGRVHEQYF. The chain is built from TRBV12-5 and TRBJ2-7; 7 bases agree with TRBD2. CDR3 length: 15 residues. Per germline, CDR1 LGHNT and CDR2 FRNRAP. V shed 0 bases, J shed 5 bases, and the junction held 7 bases outside the gene matches.

There are a few counts of this clonotype. The genes are TRBV18 and TRBJ1-1; no clear D gene. CDR3 size: 13 residues. Germline-derived CDR1 and CDR2 are KGHSH and LQKENI. V was trimmed by 8 bases and J by 3 bases, leaving 13 bases between them. CDR3: CASTDGLDTEAFF. Written as DNA, the CDR3 is TGTGCCAGCACGGACGGGTTGGACACTGAAGCTTTCTTT.